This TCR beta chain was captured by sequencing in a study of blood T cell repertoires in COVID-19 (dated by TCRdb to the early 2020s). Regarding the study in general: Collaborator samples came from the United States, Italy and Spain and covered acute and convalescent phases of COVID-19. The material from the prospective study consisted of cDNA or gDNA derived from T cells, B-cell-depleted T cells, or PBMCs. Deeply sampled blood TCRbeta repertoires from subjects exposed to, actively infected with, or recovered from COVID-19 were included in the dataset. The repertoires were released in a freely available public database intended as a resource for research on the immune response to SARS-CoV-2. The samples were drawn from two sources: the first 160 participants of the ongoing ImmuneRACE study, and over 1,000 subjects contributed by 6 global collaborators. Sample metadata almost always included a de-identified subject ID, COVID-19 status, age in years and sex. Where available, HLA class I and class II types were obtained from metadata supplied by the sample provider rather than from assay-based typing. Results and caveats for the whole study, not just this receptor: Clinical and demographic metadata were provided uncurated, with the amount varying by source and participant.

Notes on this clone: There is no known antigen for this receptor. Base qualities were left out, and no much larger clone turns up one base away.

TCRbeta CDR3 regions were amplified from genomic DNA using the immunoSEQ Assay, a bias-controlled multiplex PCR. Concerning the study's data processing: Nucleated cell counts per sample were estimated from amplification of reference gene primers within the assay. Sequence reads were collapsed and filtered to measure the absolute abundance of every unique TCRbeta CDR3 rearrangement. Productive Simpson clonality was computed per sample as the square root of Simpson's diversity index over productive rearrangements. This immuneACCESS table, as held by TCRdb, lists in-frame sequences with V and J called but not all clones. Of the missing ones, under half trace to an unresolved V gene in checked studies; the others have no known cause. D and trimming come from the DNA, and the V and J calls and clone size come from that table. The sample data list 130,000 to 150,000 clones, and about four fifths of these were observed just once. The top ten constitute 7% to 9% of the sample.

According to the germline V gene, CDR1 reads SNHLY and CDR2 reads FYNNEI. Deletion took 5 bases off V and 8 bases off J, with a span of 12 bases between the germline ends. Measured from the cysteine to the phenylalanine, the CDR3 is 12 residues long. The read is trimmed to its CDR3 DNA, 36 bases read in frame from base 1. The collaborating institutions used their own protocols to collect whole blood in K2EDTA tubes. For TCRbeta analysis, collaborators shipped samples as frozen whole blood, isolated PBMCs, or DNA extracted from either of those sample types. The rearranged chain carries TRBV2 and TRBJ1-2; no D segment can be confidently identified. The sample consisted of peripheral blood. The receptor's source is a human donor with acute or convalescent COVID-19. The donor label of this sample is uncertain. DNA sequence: TGTGCCAGCAGTAGGAGGGCGGCAGGCTACACCTTC. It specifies CASSRRAAGYTF.